The 30 T cell receptor beta chains given below trace back to one sample, sequenced in a study of T cell repertoires in cytomegalovirus infection. MiXCR, run by TCRdb on the reads, gives a single entry per CDR3 protein. The profile covers 510,000 or so distinct CDR3 sequences, with about 26% appearing a single time and roughly 13% taken by the ten largest. Input material: PBMCs. All receptors derive from a human donor in good health (CMV status not recorded). Some clones in this sample may be carry-over from other donors' samples.

This clonotype was counted many times. The chain carries TRBV12-5 and TRBJ1-5; 7 positions match TRBD1. The CDR3 is 17 amino acids. After removal of 0 bases from V and 0 bases from J, the junction contained 5 bases not matched to a gene. In germline, CDR1 is LGHNT, CDR2 FRNRAP. This CDR3 is CASGLVRGQYSNQPQHF. The CDR3 coding sequence is TGTGCTAGTGGTTTGGTACGGGGACAGTATAGCAATCAGCCCCAGCATTTT.

The rearrangement links TRBV20-1 to TRBJ1-3; the D gene is possibly TRBD1 (5 bases). The V end was cut by 3 bases, the J end by 0 bases, with 15 bases between. CDR1 is DFQATT, CDR2 SNEGSKA, per germline (reference sequence). The CDR3 runs 16 residues. The DNA for the CDR3 is TGCAGTGCTAGCCTCGGGACGGGAAACTCTGGAAACACCATATATTTT. Translated, it gives CSASLGTGNSGNTIYF.

J is TRBJ2-3 and V is TRBV19, with D hard to call. CDR1 and CDR2 from the germline V gene are LNHDA and SQIVND (reference sequence). The V gene lost 2 bases and the J gene lost 4 bases, with 7 bases spanning the gap. The CDR3 runs 13 residues. The CDR3 coding sequence is TGTGCCAGTAGTATAATCAGAGCAGATACGCAGTATTTT. Its translation: CASSIIRADTQYF.

J is TRBJ1-2 and V is TRBV6-5; weak D call: TRBD1 (6 bases). The germline V gene has CDR1 MNHEY and CDR2 SVGAGI. V was clipped by 5 bases and J by 5 bases, with 21 bases between them. CDR3 length equals 16 residues. The CDR3 DNA sequence: TGTGCCAGCAGTCGCATGCGGACAGTCAATCCTTATGGCTACACCTTC. The encoded protein is CASSRMRTVNPYGYTF.

This chain uses TRBV15 with TRBJ2-7; no firm D call. Deletions cut 0 bases from V and 2 bases from J, with 8 bases between. Germline values: CDR1 LNHNV, CDR2 YYDKDF (reference sequence). This CDR3 is built from 14 residues. The CDR3 is CATSRDHLAYEQYF. In nucleotides, the CDR3 is TGTGCCACCAGCAGAGATCACTTAGCCTACGAGCAGTACTTC.

This clonotype was counted between two and nine times. V and J are TRBV28 and TRBJ2-7; D may match TRBD1 or TRBD2 (5 bases each). Germline V gene lookup returns CDR1 MDHEN and CDR2 SYDVKM. Trimming stripped 2 bases from V and 5 bases from J, with 13 bases between. CDR3 length: 14 residues. The CDR3 reads CASSLRGRGNEQYF. The CDR3 nucleotides are TGTGCCAGCAGTTTAAGGGGTCGAGGGAACGAGCAGTACTTC.

The CDR3 sequence is CASSLGTAGGTEAFF. CDR3 DNA sequence: TGTGCCAGTAGTCTCGGGACGGCCGGCGGGACTGAAGCTTTCTTT. The chain links TRBV19 to TRBJ1-1; a weak D match, TRBD1 (5 bases). CDR1 and CDR2 from the germline V gene are LNHDA and SQIVND (reference sequence). V was shortened by 5 bases and J by 5 bases, with 18 bases between the two germline ends. The CDR3 sequence is 15 residues long. The full variable domain, its missing parts supplied by reference TRBV19 and TRBJ1-1, is DGGITQSPKYLFRKEGQNVTLSCEQNLNHDAMYWYRQDPGQGLRLIYYSQIVNDFQKGDIAEGYSVSREKKESFPLTVTSAQKNPTAFYLCASSLGTAGGTEAFFGQGTRLTVV.

This clonotype was counted a few times. The chain has TRBV6-6 and TRBJ1-5, with D perhaps matching TRBD1 (6 bases). The germline V and J ends were trimmed by 2 bases and 4 bases, with 12 bases remaining between them. Germline V gene lookup returns CDR1 MNHNY and CDR2 SVGAGI (reference sequence). This CDR3 region has 15 residues. CDR3 residues: CASSYGPQGNQPQHF. DNA for the CDR3: TGTGCCAGCAGTTACGGGCCCCAGGGGAATCAGCCCCAGCATTTT.

This clonotype has more than one count but fewer than ten. CDR3 in DNA: TGTGCCAGCAGCTGGACAGGGTTGGAGCCCCAGCATTTT. This gives the protein CASSWTGLEPQHF. V is TRBV7-9 and J is TRBJ1-5; 8 nucleotides agree with TRBD1. Germline assignment: CDR1 SEHNR and CDR2 FQNEAQ (reference sequence). The CDR3 length is 13 residues. The trim removed 4 bases at V and 8 bases at J, leaving 4 bases unmatched.

The CDR3 is CASTRLAGGFRTQYF. In DNA form, the CDR3 reads TGTGCCAGCACTCGACTAGCGGGAGGATTTAGGACCCAGTACTTC. This rearrangement joins TRBV6-2 or TRBV6-3 to TRBJ2-5; 13 bases match TRBD2. The CDR3 runs to 15 residues. The V gene end was trimmed by 7 bases and the J gene end by 7 bases; junction bases not matched to a gene: 9. Germline CDR1 is MNHEY and CDR2 is SVGEGT.

The rearrangement joins TRBV20-1 to TRBJ1-5; 8 positions agree with TRBD1. Germline V gene lookup returns CDR1 DFQATT and CDR2 SNEGSKA (reference sequence). This CDR3 spans 16 amino acids. The V segment lost 6 bases and the J segment 6 bases; nucleotides outside the gene matches: 16. CDR3 in amino acids: CSAKRGGQGAGQPQHF. The CDR3 coding sequence is TGCAGTGCAAAGAGGGGAGGGCAGGGGGCGGGTCAGCCCCAGCATTTT.

A few counts support this clonotype. The gene calls are TRBV12-5 and TRBJ2-2; 13 bases agree with TRBD2. This CDR3 region has 20 residues. J was trimmed by 3 bases and V by 2 bases; bases with no gene match: 12. Germline V gene sequence: CDR1 LGHNT, CDR2 FRNRAP. The CDR3 DNA is TGTGCTAGTGGTTTGACCCTTAGGGGACTAGCGGGAACACACACCGGGGAGCTGTTTTTT. Translating it yields CASGLTLRGLAGTHTGELFF.

The table lists this clonotype with many counts. The rearrangement links TRBV7-6 to TRBJ2-1, with TRBD2 identical over 10 bases. Germline trimming cut 4 bases from V and 6 bases from J; bases unmatched to any gene: 9. The CDR3 extends over 16 amino acids. Germline values: CDR1 SGHVS, CDR2 FNYEAQ. The CDR3 bases are TGTGCCAGCAGCTCCCCTAGCGGGAGCGACTCCAATGAGCAGTTCTTC. Its translation: CASSSPSGSDSNEQFF.

This sequence joins TRBV27 and TRBJ2-3; 9 bases map to TRBD1. The CDR3 sequence is 15 residues long. Germline trimming cut 2 bases from V and 5 bases from J; bases unmatched to any gene: 5. Per germline, CDR1 MNHEY and CDR2 SMNVEV (reference sequence). The DNA of the CDR3 is TGTGCCAGCAGTTTAACAGGGGGCGCAATAGATACGCAGTATTTT. Translating gives CASSLTGGAIDTQYF.

In this sample, this clonotype turned up a few times. The genes are TRBV7-6 and TRBJ2-1; 16 bases fit TRBD2. Per germline, CDR1 SGHVS and CDR2 FNYEAQ. The CDR3 runs 17 residues. V shed 1 base, J shed 9 bases, and the junction held 6 bases outside the gene matches. Written as DNA, the CDR3 is TGTGCCAGCAGCTTAGATTCGGGACTAGCGGGAGGGCGTGAGCAGTTCTTC. Protein: CASSLDSGLAGGREQFF.

The chain joins TRBV6-5 to TRBJ1-2, with D possibly being TRBD1 (5 bases). The CDR3 loop spans 17 amino acids. V was pared by 6 bases and J by 2 bases, with 22 bases between. Germline V gives CDR1 MNHEY, CDR2 SVGAGI. Here the CDR3 DNA reads TGTGCCAGCAGGCCCCGGACACTCCCTTTACCCAACTATGGCTACACCTTC. Amino acid sequence: CASRPRTLPLPNYGYTF.

The V gene is TRBV7-2, the J gene TRBJ1-3; 10 positions agree with TRBD1. CDR1 and CDR2 (germline): SGHTA, FQGNSA. After removal of 3 bases from V and 4 bases from J, the junction contained 6 bases not matched to a gene. CDR3 length: 16 amino acids. In nucleotides, the CDR3 is TGTGCCAGCAGCTTGAGACAGGGGGCGCGAGGAAACACCATATATTTT. Amino acid sequence: CASSLRQGARGNTIYF.

This clonotype was counted a few times. This chain connects TRBV7-9 to TRBJ1-2; D not certain. Trimming stripped 5 bases from V and 8 bases from J, with 12 bases between. Germline CDR1 reads SEHNR; CDR2 reads FQNEAQ (reference sequence). The CDR3 spans 12 residues. The CDR3: CASSLDAGGYTF. The CDR3, as DNA: TGTGCCAGCAGCCTTGATGCGGGGGGCTACACCTTC.

This clonotype was picked up a small number of times. V and J are TRBV7-2 and TRBJ2-7, with a tentative D call TRBD1 (6 bases). Germline V gene sequence: CDR1 SGHTA, CDR2 FQGNSA. The CDR3 length is 16 residues. Deletions cut 5 bases from V and 3 bases from J, with 20 bases between. The DNA for the CDR3 is TGTGCCAGCAGCCCCTCGACTCCACTCAGGGGCTACGAGCAGTACTTC. Amino acids: CASSPSTPLRGYEQYF.

This clonotype was counted only a few times. The chain is built from TRBV27 and TRBJ2-1; D ambiguous. The CDR3 totals 15 residues. Trimming removed 6 bases from V and 7 bases from J, with 19 bases in between. Germline-derived CDR1 and CDR2 are MNHEY and SMNVEV (reference sequence). CDR3 loop: CASSPWLASPNEQFF. The CDR3 DNA is TGTGCCAGCAGCCCTTGGTTGGCTAGTCCGAATGAGCAGTTCTTC.

The rearrangement joins TRBV7-2 to TRBJ1-5; D not certain. The V gene's germline CDR1 is SGHTA and CDR2 FQGNSA. The CDR3 runs 13 residues. Deletions cut 1 base from V and 5 bases from J, with 6 bases between. CDR3 amino acids: CASSLELDQPQHF. The CDR3 DNA follows: TGTGCCAGCAGCTTAGAGCTGGATCAGCCCCAGCATTTT.

In its sample, this clonotype was seen many times. This rearrangement joins TRBV7-2 to TRBJ2-5, with D unresolved. The germline gives CDR1 SGHTA, CDR2 FQGNSA. This CDR3 region has 14 residues. The germline V and J ends were trimmed by 1 base and 5 bases, with 11 bases remaining between them. The CDR3: CASSLEGLQETQYF. CDR3 nucleotide sequence: TGTGCCAGCAGCTTAGAGGGCCTACAGGAGACCCAGTACTTC.

This sequence joins TRBV5-4 and TRBJ2-5, with D perhaps matching TRBD1 (5 bases). The CDR3 is 16 residues long. Trimming left V 2 bases short and J 2 bases short, with 16 bases between. Germline V lookup: CDR1 SGHNT, CDR2 YYREEE (reference sequence). The CDR3 here is CASSFGSRDRQETQYF. The CDR3 DNA is TGTGCCAGCAGCTTTGGATCCCGAGACAGACAAGAGACCCAGTACTTC.

The rearrangement joins TRBV6-2 or TRBV6-3 to TRBJ2-1; 7 bases are shared with TRBD2. V lost 4 bases to trimming and J lost 3 bases; unmatched junction nucleotides: 9. Germline V gives CDR1 MNHEY, CDR2 SVGEGT. The CDR3 totals 16 residues. CDR3 sequence reads: CASSLRGGRNYNEQFF. The CDR3 DNA is TGTGCCAGCAGTTTACGGGGCGGGAGAAACTACAATGAGCAGTTCTTC.

The CDR3 coding sequence is TGTGCCAGCAGTCTCCGAGCGAGCGGGGAGCTGTTTTTT. As protein: CASSLRASGELFF. V gene TRBV12-3 or TRBV12-4 combines with J gene TRBJ2-2; no firm D call. The V gene lost 5 bases and the J gene lost 7 bases, with 11 bases spanning the gap. The CDR3 consists of 13 residues.

A few counts support this clonotype. This chain connects TRBV7-4 to TRBJ1-1; D not certain. In germline, CDR1 is SGHVT, CDR2 SQSDAQ. V lost 3 bases and J lost 1, with 9 bases in between. The CDR3 loop spans 14 amino acids. Here the CDR3 reads CASSFHTGNTEAFF. The CDR3 DNA reads as TGTGCCAGCAGCTTTCACACCGGGAACACTGAAGCTTTCTTT.

This clonotype has only a few counts. The chain couples TRBV6-5 to TRBJ1-1, with a weak D call TRBD1 (5 bases). The CDR3 is 15 residues long. The germline V gene encodes CDR1 MNHEY and CDR2 SVGAGI. V lost 7 bases and J 3 bases, leaving 18 bases between the germline ends. CDR3: CASTKGVLGDTEAFF. CDR3 DNA sequence: TGTGCCAGCACTAAGGGCGTTTTAGGGGACACTGAAGCTTTCTTT.

This clonotype was seen only a few times. V and J are TRBV7-9 and TRBJ1-3; tentative D call: TRBD1 (6 bases). The CDR3 extends over 14 amino acids. CDR1 and CDR2 (germline): SEHNR, FQNEAQ (reference sequence). Trimming took 5 bases from V and 3 from J, leaving 11 bases between them. CDR3 sequence reads: CASSPDRFGNTIYF. For the CDR3, the DNA is TGTGCCAGCAGCCCTGACAGGTTTGGAAACACCATATATTTT.

The chain is built from TRBV6-5 and TRBJ2-2; D ambiguous. CDR3 length: 15 residues. Germline V gene data show CDR1 as MNHEY and CDR2 as SVGAGI. V was clipped by 4 bases and J by 4 bases, with 13 bases between them. Here the CDR3 reads CASSWVASLTGELFF. CDR3 DNA: TGTGCCAGCAGTTGGGTAGCTAGTCTCACCGGGGAGCTGTTTTTT.

This clonotype occurred many times. This sequence joins TRBV7-2 and TRBJ2-1; D call uncertain. This CDR3 comprises 14 residues. Looked up from germline, CDR1 is SGHTA and CDR2 is FQGNSA. The V end was cut by 7 bases, the J end by 2 bases, with 12 bases between. This CDR3 reads CASTFDGTYNEQFF. The CDR3 region has the DNA TGTGCCAGCACCTTCGATGGTACCTACAATGAGCAGTTCTTC.